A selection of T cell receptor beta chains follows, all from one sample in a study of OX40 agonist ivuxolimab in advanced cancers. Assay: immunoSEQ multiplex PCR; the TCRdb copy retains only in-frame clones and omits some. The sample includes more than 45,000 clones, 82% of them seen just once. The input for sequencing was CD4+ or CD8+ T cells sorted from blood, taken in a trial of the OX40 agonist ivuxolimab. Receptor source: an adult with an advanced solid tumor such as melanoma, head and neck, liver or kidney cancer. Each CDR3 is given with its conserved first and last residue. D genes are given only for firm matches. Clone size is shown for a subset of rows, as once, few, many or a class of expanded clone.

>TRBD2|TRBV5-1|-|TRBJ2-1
TGCGCCAGCAGCTTCAGCGGGAAAAGTAATGAGCAGTTCTTC
CASSFSGKSNEQFF
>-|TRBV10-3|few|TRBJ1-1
TGTGCCATCCGGGAGGGGAACACTGAAGCTTTCTTT
CAIREGNTEAFF
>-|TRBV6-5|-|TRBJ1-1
TGTGCCAGCACCCGACTAGGGGACACTGAAGCTTTCTTT
CASTRLGDTEAFF
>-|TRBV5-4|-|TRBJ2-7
TGTGCCAGCAGCTTGGTGGTAGTGCCCTACGAGCAGTACTTC
CASSLVVVPYEQYF
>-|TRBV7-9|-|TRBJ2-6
TGTGCCAGCAGCTTAGGGAAAACCTATGCAGGGGCCAACGTCCTGACTTTC
CASSLGKTYAGANVLTF
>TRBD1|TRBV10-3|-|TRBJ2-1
TGTGCCATCAACAGGGCAGGGGGCAACAATGAGCAGTTCTTC
CAINRAGGNNEQFF
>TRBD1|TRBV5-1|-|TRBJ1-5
TGCGCCAGCAGCTGGGGACAGGGCAATCAGCCCCAGCATTTT
CASSWGQGNQPQHF
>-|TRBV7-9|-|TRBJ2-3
TGTGCCAGCAGCCCCTGGACAGATACGCAGTATTTT
CASSPWTDTQYF
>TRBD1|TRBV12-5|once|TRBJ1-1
TGTGCTAGTGACCCTGGACAGGGGAGGAACACTGAAGCTTTCTTT
CASDPGQGRNTEAFF
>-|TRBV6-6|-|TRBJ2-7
TGTGCCAGCAGTTACTCTCAGCACAGGACCTACGAGCAGTACTTC
CASSYSQHRTYEQYF
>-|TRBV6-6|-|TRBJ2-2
TGTGCCAGCAGGCGAGAAACAGGAATTGACACCGGGGAGCTGTTTTTT
CASRRETGIDTGELFF
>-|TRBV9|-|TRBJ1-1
TGTGCCAGCAGCGTAGTAGGACGGATGAACACTGAAGCTTTCTTT
CASSVVGRMNTEAFF
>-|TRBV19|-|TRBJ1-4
TGTGCCAGTAGCCTGGGCACCTCTAATGAAAAACTGTTTTTT
CASSLGTSNEKLFF
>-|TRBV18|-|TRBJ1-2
TGTGCCAGCTCACCAGAGTGGGACTATGGCTACACCTTC
CASSPEWDYGYTF
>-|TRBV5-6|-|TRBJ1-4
TGTGCCAGCAGCCTGTGGGATGAAAAACTGTTTTTT
CASSLWDEKLFF
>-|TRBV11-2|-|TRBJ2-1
TGTGCCAGCAGCGCGCGACAGTACAATGAGCAGTTCTTC
CASSARQYNEQFF
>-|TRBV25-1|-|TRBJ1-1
TGTGCCAGCAGGGTGAACTTTGCGGGCACTGAAGCTTTCTTT
CASRVNFAGTEAFF
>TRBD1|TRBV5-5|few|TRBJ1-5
TGTGCCAGCAGCTCAACAGGGGGAAGCCAGCCCCAGCATTTT
CASSSTGGSQPQHF
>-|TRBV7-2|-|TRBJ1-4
TGTGCCAGCAGCGCCTCCTACCCAGGGAAATTATCAACTAATGAAAAACTGTTTTTT
CASSASYPGKLSTNEKLFF